This T cell receptor beta chain came from a study of control samples from healthy donors and cancer patients. TCRdb's copy holds only in-frame clones and misses some; the assay was immunoSEQ multiplex PCR. The data hold under 450,000 clones, with about 93% observed a single time. The V gene's germline CDR1 is MNHEY and CDR2 SMNVEV (reference sequence). This CDR3 comprises 14 residues. V lost 2 bases to trimming and J lost 3 bases, with 7 bases between them. The sample comprised PBMCs. The chain uses TRBV27 and TRBJ2-2, with D hard to call. The origin of this receptor is a man in his forties or fifties with head and neck cancer. The CDR3 DNA reads as TGTGCCAGCAGTTTAGGACGGTACACCGGGGAGCTGTTTTTT. It yields the protein CASSLGRYTGELFF.